This T cell receptor beta chain came from a study of T cell repertoires in cytomegalovirus infection. TCRdb independently ran MiXCR on the reads; one entry per CDR3 protein. The sample lists some 230,000 distinct CDR3 sequences; approximately 24% were seen once. The CDR3 consists of 13 residues. Trimming pared 10 bases from V and 9 bases from J, leaving 19 bases between. The chain recombines TRBV12-3 or TRBV12-4 with TRBJ2-1; possible D gene TRBD1, 6 bases. Sequencing was carried out using CD8+ T cells from PBMCs. The source of this sequence is a human donor in good health (CMV status not recorded). Some clones in this sample may be carry-over from other donors' samples. CDR3 in amino acids: CATGTTRGGEQFF. The DNA of the CDR3 is TGTGCCACCGGGACAACCCGAGGGGGTGAGCAGTTCTTC.